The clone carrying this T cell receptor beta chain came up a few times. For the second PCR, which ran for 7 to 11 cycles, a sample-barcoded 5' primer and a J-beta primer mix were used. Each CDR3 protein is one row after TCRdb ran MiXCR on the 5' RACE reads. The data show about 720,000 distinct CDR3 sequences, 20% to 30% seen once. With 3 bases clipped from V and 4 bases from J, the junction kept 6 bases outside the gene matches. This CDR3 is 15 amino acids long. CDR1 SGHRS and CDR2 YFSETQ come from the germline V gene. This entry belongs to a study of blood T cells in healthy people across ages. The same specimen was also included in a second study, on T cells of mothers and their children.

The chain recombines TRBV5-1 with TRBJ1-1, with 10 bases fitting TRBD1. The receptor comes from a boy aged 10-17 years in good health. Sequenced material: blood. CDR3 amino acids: CASSSGQGEGTEAFF. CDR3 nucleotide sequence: TGCGCCAGCAGCTCCGGACAGGGGGAGGGCACTGAAGCTTTCTTT.